This T cell receptor (beta chain) was recorded in a study of glioma-infiltrating T cells. Notes on the study in general: Tissue-blood divergence was below expectation in non-neoplastic patients, above in gliomas. Only very few CDR3 sequences appeared in both tissue and blood.

The iRepertoire nested amplicon-rescue multiplex PCR amplified TCR alpha and beta CDR3s from RNA. Input was about 85-450 ng of tissue mRNA or PBMC total RNA. TCRdb used MiXCR to reprocess the multiplex PCR reads, holding one entry per CDR3 protein. Of about 12,000 distinct CDR3 sequences listed, roughly 29% were seen once; the top ten hold approximately 42%. Worth noting for this clonotype: Its antigen is undetermined. This sequence may be a read error, since a much larger clone differs from it by one base.

The sequence was obtained from a human donor with low-grade glioma or glioblastoma, undergoing nonglioma brain surgery, or in good health (not recorded which). Sequencing was performed on glioma tissue, nonneoplastic brain tissue, or PBMCs (not recorded which).

The CDR3 is CASQPSGAVNYGYTF. CDR3 sequence (DNA): TGTGCCAGCCAACCCTCGGGGGCGGTCAACTATGGCTACACCTTC. The genes are TRBV28 and TRBJ1-2; tentative D call: TRBD1 (6 bases). V was pared by 8 bases and J by 2 bases, with 18 bases between. The CDR3 length is 15 residues. Germline V lookup: CDR1 MDHEN, CDR2 SYDVKM.